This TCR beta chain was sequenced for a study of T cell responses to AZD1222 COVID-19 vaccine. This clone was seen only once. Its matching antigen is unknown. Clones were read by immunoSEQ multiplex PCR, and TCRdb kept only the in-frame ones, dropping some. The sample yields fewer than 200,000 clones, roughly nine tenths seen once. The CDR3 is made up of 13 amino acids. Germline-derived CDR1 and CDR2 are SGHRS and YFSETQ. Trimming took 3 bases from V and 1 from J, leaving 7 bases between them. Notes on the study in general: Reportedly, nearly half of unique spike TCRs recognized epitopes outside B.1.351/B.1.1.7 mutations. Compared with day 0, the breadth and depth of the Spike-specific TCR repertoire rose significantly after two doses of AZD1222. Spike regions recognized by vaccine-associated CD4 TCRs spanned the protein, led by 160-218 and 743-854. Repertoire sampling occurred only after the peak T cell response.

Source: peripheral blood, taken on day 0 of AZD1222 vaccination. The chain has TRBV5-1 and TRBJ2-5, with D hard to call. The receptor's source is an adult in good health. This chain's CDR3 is CASSSLGQETQYF. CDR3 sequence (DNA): TGCGCCAGCAGCTCCCTCGGCCAAGAGACCCAGTACTTC.